The 32 T cell receptor beta chains given below trace back to one sample, sequenced in a study. TCRdb analysed the 5' RACE reads with MiXCR anew, one entry per CDR3 protein. Of approximately 23,000 distinct CDR3 sequences in the sample, more than 30% were seen once. The sequenced sample was tumor-infiltrating naive CD4+ T cells sorted from the breast tumor. The subset is: naive CD4+ T cells, CD4+CD45RA+CD25-. All receptors derive from a female donor with breast cancer.

This clonotype was seen only a few times. The chain couples TRBV12-3 or TRBV12-4 to TRBJ2-1; D could derive from TRBD1 or TRBD2 (5 bases each). V lost 6 bases and J 6 bases, leaving 18 bases between the germline ends. This CDR3 has 15 residues. CDR3 nucleotides: TGTGCCAGCAGAAGGGGACGTTCCGGTCTCAATGAGCAGTTCTTC. It specifies CASRRGRSGLNEQFF.

This clonotype qualifies as medium-sized. The J gene is TRBJ2-1, the V gene TRBV6-6; D is perhaps TRBD2 (5 bases). Germline V gives CDR1 MNHNY, CDR2 SVGAGI (reference sequence). Trimming removed 0 bases from V and 8 bases from J, with 14 bases in between. This CDR3 region has 15 residues. The DNA for the CDR3 is TGTGCCAGCAGTTACTCGGCGGGTGGGAGCTATGAGCAGTTCTTC. Protein: CASSYSAGGSYEQFF.

The V call is TRBV7-8, the J call TRBJ1-4; D is ambiguous. Germline assignment: CDR1 SGHVS and CDR2 FQNEAQ. V was cut by 0 bases and J by 5 bases, with 13 bases left in between. The CDR3 totals 16 residues. CDR3 loop: CASSLARRPLNEKLFF. The CDR3, as DNA: TGTGCCAGCAGCTTAGCGCGGAGGCCCCTAAATGAAAAACTGTTTTTT.

This clonotype has a count of ten or more. The chain employs TRBV12-3 or TRBV12-4 and TRBJ2-7, with 14 bases matching TRBD2. The trim removed 6 bases at V and 12 bases at J, leaving 13 bases unmatched. The CDR3 totals 15 residues. CDR3 region: CASSAGTSGSLRRYF. CDR3 nucleotide sequence: TGTGCCAGCAGCGCCGGGACTAGCGGGAGCCTGAGGCGGTACTTC.

The chain recombines TRBV5-1 with TRBJ2-1; 9 nucleotides align to TRBD2. CDR3 length: 14 amino acids. J was trimmed by 8 bases and V by 4 bases; bases with no gene match: 7. Looked up from germline, CDR1 is SGHRS and CDR2 is YFSETQ. Written as DNA, the CDR3 is TGCGCCAGCAGCCCGGGACTAGCATATGATGAGCAGTTCTTC. This codes for CASSPGLAYDEQFF. Full variable domain (rest looked up from reference TRBV5-1 and TRBJ2-1): KAGVTQTPRYLIKTRGQQVTLSCSPISGHRSVSWYQQTPGQGLQFLFEYFSETQRNKGNFPGRFSGRQFSNSRSEMNVSTLELGDSALYLCASSPGLAYDEQFFGPGTRLTVL.

This clonotype came up a few times. This may arise from a read error, as a much more abundant clone is one base away. V usage is TRBV7-9 and J usage is TRBJ2-1; D not resolved. With 3 bases removed from V and 7 bases from J, the gap between germline ends came to 7 bases. This CDR3 spans 12 amino acids. Per the germline V gene, CDR1 is SEHNR and CDR2 is FQNEAQ (reference sequence). Here the CDR3 reads CASSFVWNEQFF. CDR3 DNA: TGTGCCAGCAGCTTTGTGTGGAATGAGCAGTTCTTC.

This clonotype was recorded a few times. Lacking the conserved final phenylalanine or tryptophan, this CDR3 likely reflects a read error. V and J are TRBV30 and TRBJ1-1; unclear D gene. The V gene's germline CDR1 is GTSNPN and CDR2 SVGIG (reference sequence). V dropped 1 base and J dropped 7 bases, with 4 bases sitting between them. This CDR3 is 10 amino acids long. The DNA of the CDR3 is TGTGCCTGGAGTGAAGTTGAAGCTTTCCTT. This sequence encodes CAWSEVEAFL.

This clonotype was counted ten times or more. This chain uses TRBV18 with TRBJ2-1, with a possible D match to TRBD1 (6 bases). This CDR3 is 13 amino acids long. The germline CDR1 and CDR2 sequences are KGHSH and LQKENI. The germline V and J ends were trimmed by 4 bases and 5 bases, with 9 bases remaining between them. The CDR3 sequence: CASSQYRDNEQFF. The CDR3, as DNA: TGTGCCAGCTCACAATACAGGGACAATGAGCAGTTCTTC.

This clonotype was detected ten times or more. The chain employs TRBV5-1 and TRBJ2-1; D is perhaps TRBD2 (7 bases). CDR1 and CDR2 from the germline V gene are SGHRS and YFSETQ. V was shortened by 6 bases and J by 7 bases, with 23 bases between the two germline ends. The CDR3 consists of 16 residues. CDR3 amino acids: CASTRTRLAQGNEQFF. The CDR3 nucleotides are TGCGCCAGCACGCGCACACGACTAGCTCAGGGGAATGAGCAGTTCTTC.

This chain links TRBV20-1 with TRBJ1-1, with 7 positions matching TRBD1. After removal of 6 bases from V and 3 bases from J, the junction contained 7 bases not matched to a gene. Germline assignment: CDR1 DFQATT and CDR2 SNEGSKA (reference sequence). This CDR3 comprises 13 residues. The DNA of the CDR3 is TGCAGTGCACTCAGACAGGGATACACTGAAGCTTTCTTT. It codes for CSALRQGYTEAFF.

The genes are TRBV27 and TRBJ1-2; 8 positions agree with TRBD1. Germline CDR1 is MNHEY and CDR2 is SMNVEV (reference sequence). CDR3 length equals 17 residues. V lost 5 bases and J lost 4; bases outside the gene matches: 15. The CDR3 nucleotides read TGTGCCAGCAGTCCGGGCGGGGACAGGCTTCGGGGCTATGGCTACACCTTC. Translating it yields CASSPGGDRLRGYGYTF.

The V and J genes are TRBV24-1 and TRBJ2-3; D call uncertain. CDR3 size: 14 residues. Germline loops: CDR1 KGHDR, CDR2 SFDVKD. V dropped 3 bases and J dropped 12 bases, with 18 bases sitting between them. CDR3 amino acids: CATSDPGSSRTQYF. DNA for the CDR3: TGTGCCACCAGTGATCCGGGCTCCTCCCGCACCCAGTATTTT.

This clonotype was detected ten times or more. The genes are TRBV5-1 and TRBJ2-2, with D perhaps matching TRBD2 (6 bases). Germline V gives CDR1 SGHRS, CDR2 YFSETQ. Trimming left V 3 bases short and J 1 base short, with 10 bases between. The CDR3 length is 15 residues. In nucleotides, the CDR3 is TGCGCCAGCAGCTACGGGACTGGGAACACCGGGGAGCTGTTTTTT. Amino acid sequence: CASSYGTGNTGELFF. Filled out from reference TRBV5-1 and TRBJ2-2, the complete variable domain reads KAGVTQTPRYLIKTRGQQVTLSCSPISGHRSVSWYQQTPGQGLQFLFEYFSETQRNKGNFPGRFSGRQFSNSRSEMNVSTLELGDSALYLCASSYGTGNTGELFFGEGSRLTVL.

In its sample, this clonotype was seen a few times. J is TRBJ2-3 and V is TRBV20-1, with TRBD2 identical over 8 bases. V lost 7 bases and J lost 3; bases outside the gene matches: 6. The CDR3 has 13 amino acids. Germline V gene lookup returns CDR1 DFQATT and CDR2 SNEGSKA (reference sequence). The CDR3 DNA is TGCAGTGGCCGAGCGGGAGTGACAGATACGCAGTATTTT. This codes for CSGRAGVTDTQYF.

This clonotype occurred once. DNA of the CDR3: TGTGCCACCAGTGATTTTAGCGGGAGAACCGGGGAGCTGTTTTTT. Its protein is CATSDFSGRTGELFF. This chain uses TRBV24-1 with TRBJ2-2; 9 bases line up with TRBD2. This CDR3 has 15 amino acids. Germline V lookup: CDR1 KGHDR, CDR2 SFDVKD. V lost 1 base to trimming and J lost 5 bases; unmatched junction nucleotides: 1.

There are a few counts of this clonotype. This sequence joins TRBV6-1 and TRBJ1-5, with D possibly matching TRBD1 (5 bases). Germline V gene lookup returns CDR1 MNHNS and CDR2 SASEGT. The germline V and J ends were trimmed by 4 bases and 5 bases, with 12 bases remaining between them. The CDR3 sequence is 14 residues long. As DNA, the CDR3 is TGTGCCAGCAGTGGAGACAGCGTACATCAGCCCCAGCATTTT. Translation: CASSGDSVHQPQHF.

This clonotype was recorded at least ten times. The gene calls are TRBV28 and TRBJ2-3; the D gene is possibly TRBD1 (6 bases). Germline V lookup: CDR1 MDHEN, CDR2 SYDVKM. The V end was cut by 3 bases, the J end by 0 bases, with 10 bases between. This CDR3 contains 15 residues. CDR3 loop: CASSLRQASTDTQYF. The CDR3 bases are TGTGCCAGCAGTTTGAGACAGGCTAGCACAGATACGCAGTATTTT.

V gene TRBV6-5 combines with J gene TRBJ1-2; 7 bases are a match to TRBD1. Trimming removed 8 bases from V and 5 bases from J; junction bases left unmatched: 2. The CDR3 length is 11 residues. Germline V gene lookup returns CDR1 MNHEY and CDR2 SVGAGI. DNA for the CDR3: TGTGCCAGCCGGGACAGTTATGGCTACACCTTC. Its protein product is CASRDSYGYTF.

This clonotype was found many times. The CDR3: CASSFREGRGNEQFF. The CDR3 nucleotides read TGCGCCAGCAGCTTCCGGGAGGGCCGAGGCAATGAGCAGTTCTTC. V usage is TRBV5-1 and J usage is TRBJ2-1; 8 bases fit TRBD2. V trimming: 2 bases; J trimming: 6 bases; junction bases outside the gene matches: 7. This CDR3 is 15 amino acids long. From germline, CDR1 is SGHRS and CDR2 YFSETQ.

This clonotype was observed at least ten times. The V gene is TRBV9, the J gene TRBJ2-7, with TRBD1 matching 7 bases. With 3 bases clipped from V and 3 bases from J, the junction kept 3 bases outside the gene matches. CDR3 size: 13 residues. Germline-derived CDR1 and CDR2 are SGDLS and YYNGEE. The CDR3 DNA sequence: TGTGCCAGCAGCGCGGGACAGAACTACGAGCAGTACTTC. Protein: CASSAGQNYEQYF.

The chain joins TRBV20-1 to TRBJ2-1; 7 bases align to TRBD2. The CDR3 covers 15 residues. The germline CDR1 and CDR2 sequences are DFQATT and SNEGSKA (reference sequence). The V gene end was trimmed by 3 bases and the J gene end by 0 bases; junction bases not matched to a gene: 5. The CDR3 coding sequence is TGCAGTGCTAGGGTAACTAGCGCCTCCTACAATGAGCAGTTCTTC. Its protein is CSARVTSASYNEQFF.

This clonotype was seen many times. The chain carries TRBV19 and TRBJ2-1; 7 positions match TRBD1. The germline V gene encodes CDR1 LNHDA and CDR2 SQIVND (reference sequence). V shed 5 bases, J shed 0 bases, and the junction held 1 base outside the gene matches. This CDR3 is built from 14 residues. This CDR3 is CASSRQGSYNEQFF. In DNA form, the CDR3 reads TGTGCCAGTAGTCGACAGGGCTCCTACAATGAGCAGTTCTTC. The whole variable domain, filled in from reference TRBV19 and TRBJ2-1, reads DGGITQSPKYLFRKEGQNVTLSCEQNLNHDAMYWYRQDPGQGLRLIYYSQIVNDFQKGDIAEGYSVSREKKESFPLTVTSAQKNPTAFYLCASSRQGSYNEQFFGPGTRLTVL.

This clonotype was seen ten or more times. The rearrangement joins TRBV9 to TRBJ2-7, with D possibly being TRBD2 (6 bases). The germline V gene encodes CDR1 SGDLS and CDR2 YYNGEE. The CDR3 length is 14 residues. V shed 4 bases and J shed 1 base, with 12 bases lying between them. The CDR3 loop reads CASSPVGGSYEQYF. The CDR3 region has the DNA TGTGCCAGCAGCCCCGTGGGGGGATCCTACGAGCAGTACTTC.

This chain connects TRBV4-1 to TRBJ1-5; possible D gene TRBD1, 5 bases. CDR1 and CDR2 (germline): MGHRA, YSYEKL. The CDR3 totals 17 residues. V was clipped by 0 bases and J by 4 bases, with 16 bases between them. CDR3 bases: TGCGCCAGCAGCCAAGACCAGGCGCCAGGGAAGAATCAGCCCCAGCATTTT. Amino acids: CASSQDQAPGKNQPQHF.

The chain carries TRBV12-3 or TRBV12-4 and TRBJ1-5, with TRBD1 as a possible D gene (5 bases). Trimming cost V 5 bases and J 0 bases, with 14 bases left between them. The CDR3 sequence is 16 residues long. The CDR3 loop reads CASSRRAGLSNQPQHF. CDR3 nucleotide sequence: TGTGCCAGCAGTCGGCGGGCAGGGCTTAGCAATCAGCCCCAGCATTTT.

This clonotype was seen many times. The chain recombines TRBV20-1 with TRBJ1-2; perhaps TRBD1 as D (6 bases). CDR3 length: 14 residues. V lost 6 bases and J lost 0, with 14 bases in between. CDR1 DFQATT and CDR2 SNEGSKA come from the germline V gene (reference sequence). CDR3 coding DNA: TGCAGTGCGACCACAGGGTTAGCTAACTATGGCTACACCTTC. Amino acids: CSATTGLANYGYTF.

This clonotype has ten or more counts. The chain has TRBV15 and TRBJ2-3, with 14 positions matching TRBD2. Germline V CDR1 and CDR2: LNHNV, YYDKDF (reference sequence). With V trimmed by 3 bases and J by 4 bases, 3 bases remained unmatched. This CDR3 comprises 16 residues. In DNA, the CDR3 is TGTGCCACCAGCAGCGGGACTAGCGGGAGAGCAGATACGCAGTATTTT. This gives the protein CATSSGTSGRADTQYF.

This clonotype was seen many times. The CDR3 loop reads CSARKGVNYGYTF. The CDR3 DNA reads as TGCAGTGCTAGAAAAGGGGTTAACTATGGCTACACCTTC. This rearrangement joins TRBV20-1 to TRBJ1-2; D might be TRBD1 (5 bases). The CDR3 loop spans 13 amino acids. The germline gives CDR1 DFQATT, CDR2 SNEGSKA (reference sequence). The V and J ends lost 2 bases and 1 base respectively, with 8 bases between them.

Only a few counts were recorded for this clonotype. It may be a read error: a sequence one base away is much more abundant. The CDR3 spells CDTSRGIQPQHF. DNA of the CDR3: TGTGACACCAGCAGAGGGATTCAGCCCCAGCATTTT. The rearrangement uses TRBV15 and TRBJ1-5, with D uncertain. The CDR3 extends over 12 amino acids. Germline values: CDR1 LNHNV, CDR2 YYDKDF (reference sequence).

To note about this clonotype: A much larger clone sits a single nucleotide away, making a read error possible. The chain joins TRBV9 to TRBJ1-2; 7 nucleotides align to TRBD1. The germline CDR1 and CDR2 sequences are SGDLS and YYNGEE. The CDR3 covers 14 residues. CDR3 region: CASSAGTANYSYTF. The DNA of the CDR3 is TGTGCCAGCAGCGCAGGGACAGCGAACTATAGCTACACCTTC.

The J gene is TRBJ1-3, the V gene TRBV7-2; D is uncertain. Per germline, CDR1 SGHTA and CDR2 FQGNSA. This CDR3 has 15 residues. Between the trimmed V and J ends, which lost 3 bases and 4 bases, there was a span of 13 bases. CDR3 in amino acids: CASSFRTAAGNTIYF. The CDR3 region has the DNA TGTGCCAGCAGCTTCAGGACGGCCGCCGGAAACACCATATATTTT.

V is TRBV7-6 and J is TRBJ1-1, with D possibly being TRBD1 (6 bases). Trimming stripped 5 bases from V and 4 bases from J, with 17 bases between. Germline values: CDR1 SGHVS, CDR2 FNYEAQ. CDR3 length: 15 amino acids. This chain's CDR3 is CASSPEGLGGTEAFF. CDR3 bases: TGTGCCAGCAGCCCCGAAGGTCTAGGGGGCACTGAAGCTTTCTTT.